The clone carrying this TCR beta chain was counted many times. Its antigen is as yet unknown. Trimming pared 4 bases from V and 5 bases from J, leaving 6 bases between. Germline V gene lookup returns CDR1 SGHDT and CDR2 YYEEEE. The CDR3 covers 11 residues. The data belong to a study of early T cells in non-severe SARS-CoV-2 infection. Turning to the study itself: Chains from this unsorted whole-blood bulk RNA could not be paired. Whole-study findings and limits: The VDJdb matching leaned toward anti-spike CD8 responses and overlooked private and CD4 specificities.

In TCRdb, the 5' RACE reads were re-called with MiXCR into one record per CDR3 protein. This sample has tens of thousands of distinct CDR3 sequences, with 4% to 5.5% found just once. The sequenced sample was whole blood. The receptor was isolated from an adult who was a healthcare worker with PCR-confirmed SARS-CoV-2 infection or an uninfected control (not recorded which). This chain links TRBV5-6 with TRBJ2-5, with D maybe TRBD2 (5 bases). The DNA for the CDR3 is TGTGCCAGCAGCGTAGCGGAGACCCAGTACTTC. It codes for CASSVAETQYF.